One and the same sample provided the 24 T cell receptor beta chains below, sequenced in a study of T cell changes during pregnancy in multiple sclerosis. Sequencing used immunoSEQ multiplex PCR; TCRdb keeps in-frame clones, though not all of them. The sample lists about 110,000 clones; about 89% were seen once. Material: peripheral blood, obtained before pregnancy. The source is a female donor with multiple sclerosis, enrolled in a pregnancy study.

In its sample, this clone was seen a few times. The chain is built from TRBV18 and TRBJ1-3; 9 bases fit TRBD1. The trim removed 10 bases at V and 0 bases at J, leaving 4 bases unmatched. Germline CDR1 is KGHSH and CDR2 is LQKENI. This CDR3 comprises 14 residues. The CDR3 reads CATGQGLSGNTIYF. The CDR3 DNA reads TGTGCCACGGGACAGGGCCTCTCTGGAAACACCATATATTTT.

The chain couples TRBV28 to TRBJ2-7; maybe TRBD2 (7 bases). The CDR3 spans 15 residues. V was clipped by 6 bases and J by 4 bases, with 19 bases between them. Germline V lookup: CDR1 MDHEN, CDR2 SYDVKM. For the CDR3, the DNA is TGTGCCAGCAGCCTCCCCCGGGGGGCGGGGTACGAGCAGTACTTC. It yields the protein CASSLPRGAGYEQYF.

The chain carries TRBV5-1 and TRBJ1-1, with TRBD1 matching over 11 bases. Per the germline V gene, CDR1 is SGHRS and CDR2 is YFSETQ. The CDR3 sequence is 15 residues long. V dropped 0 bases and J dropped 4; count of bases not matched to a gene: 2. The CDR3 region has the DNA TGCGCCAGCAGCTTGGCCGGGACAGGGGGCACTGAAGCTTTCTTT. Protein: CASSLAGTGGTEAFF.

The chain is built from TRBV5-1 and TRBJ1-2, with 9 bases fitting TRBD1. CDR3 length equals 14 residues. The V gene end was trimmed by 2 bases and the J gene end by 3 bases; junction bases not matched to a gene: 2. CDR1 and CDR2 (germline): SGHRS, YFSETQ. CDR3 loop: CASSLGDRDYGYTF. Here the CDR3 DNA reads TGCGCCAGCAGCTTAGGGGACAGGGACTATGGCTACACCTTC.

The V and J genes are TRBV11-1 and TRBJ1-1, with TRBD1 identical over 7 bases. J was trimmed by 4 bases and V by 5 bases; bases with no gene match: 7. The CDR3 is made up of 14 amino acids. Per germline, CDR1 SGHAT and CDR2 FQDESV (reference sequence). As DNA, the CDR3 is TGTGCCAGCAGCGGCCGGGACAGCGGCACTGAAGCTTTCTTT. Its translation is CASSGRDSGTEAFF.

The count of this clone is one. This sequence joins TRBV5-1 and TRBJ2-3; 8 bases map to TRBD1. The CDR3 is made up of 15 amino acids. The V and J ends lost 0 bases and 3 bases, in that order; junction bases with no gene match: 3. CDR1 and CDR2 from the germline V gene are SGHRS and YFSETQ. The CDR3 DNA follows: TGCGCCAGCAGCTTGGAAGGACAGGGAACAGATACGCAGTATTTT. The encoded protein is CASSLEGQGTDTQYF.

The chain links TRBV28 to TRBJ2-6; D is unresolved. Germline loops: CDR1 MDHEN, CDR2 SYDVKM. The V end was cut by 6 bases, the J end by 1 base, with 10 bases between. The CDR3 extends over 15 amino acids. The CDR3 loop reads CASSTMASGANVLTF. CDR3 coding DNA: TGTGCCAGCAGCACCATGGCTTCTGGGGCCAACGTCCTGACTTTC. Variable domain in full (rest from reference TRBV28 and TRBJ2-6): DVKVTQSSRYLVKRTGEKVFLECVQDMDHENMFWYRQDPGLGLRLIYFSYDVKMKEKGDIPEGYSVSREKKERFSLILESASTNQTSMYLCASSTMASGANVLTFGAGSRLTVL.

The J gene is TRBJ1-6, the V gene TRBV27; D remains unclear. The germline V gene has CDR1 MNHEY and CDR2 SMNVEV (reference sequence). Trimming took off 3 bases at V and 8 bases at J, with 11 bases between the two ends. This CDR3 contains 14 residues. The CDR3 protein is CASSFGRDYSPLHF. Here the CDR3 DNA reads TGTGCCAGCAGTTTTGGCAGAGACTATTCACCCCTCCACTTT.

The chain links TRBV21-1 to TRBJ2-7; the D call of TRBD1 is as the table states it, not checked on the DNA. TRBV21-1 is deemed a pseudogene. This CDR3 region has 14 residues. In DNA form, the CDR3 reads TGTGCCAGCAGCAAAGAATGGGACAAGCAGGAGCAGTACTTC. This codes for CASSKEWDKQEQYF.

This clone was found a few times. The rearrangement joins TRBV7-6 to TRBJ2-7; tentatively, D is TRBD2 (5 bases). CDR3 length equals 16 residues. Germline CDR1 and CDR2: SGHVS and FNYEAQ. The V end was cut by 0 bases, the J end by 5 bases, with 17 bases between. The CDR3 loop is CASSLARVSGVNEQYF. The CDR3 nucleotides are TGTGCCAGCAGCTTAGCGCGGGTGAGCGGTGTCAACGAGCAGTACTTC.

The chain couples TRBV18 to TRBJ2-5; D gene unclear. V was clipped by 3 bases and J by 1 base, with 6 bases between them. The CDR3 length is 13 residues. From germline, CDR1 is KGHSH and CDR2 LQKENI. This CDR3 reads CASSPTFQETQYF. The DNA for the CDR3 is TGTGCCAGCTCACCGACTTTCCAAGAGACCCAGTACTTC.

The V call is TRBV13, the J call TRBJ1-6, with 9 bases that match TRBD1. From germline, CDR1 is PRHDT and CDR2 FYEKMQ (reference sequence). The length of the CDR3 is 14 residues. V was pared by 6 bases and J by 6 bases, with 3 bases of the junction left unmatched. This CDR3 is CASSTGGFNSPLHF. In DNA, the CDR3 is TGTGCCAGCAGTACAGGGGGCTTTAATTCACCCCTCCACTTT.

The CDR3 is CASSSRLEGSSGNTIYF. CDR3 nucleotide sequence: TGTGCCAGCAGCTCCCGATTAGAAGGGAGCTCTGGAAACACCATATATTTT. The V and J genes are TRBV7-6 and TRBJ1-3; D gene uncertain. V lost 4 bases, J lost 0 bases, and 16 bases lay in between. The CDR3 is made up of 17 amino acids. Germline CDR1 and CDR2: SGHVS and FNYEAQ.

This sequence joins TRBV27 and TRBJ2-7, with 7 bases aligning to TRBD1. CDR1 MNHEY and CDR2 SMNVEV come from the germline V gene (reference sequence). CDR3 length: 14 amino acids. Germline trimming cut 3 bases from V and 0 bases from J; bases unmatched to any gene: 2. The CDR3 sequence is CASSLTGISYEQYF. The CDR3 DNA is TGTGCCAGCAGTTTGACAGGGATCTCCTACGAGCAGTACTTC.

This clone was picked up one time. The J gene is TRBJ2-5, the V gene TRBV19; possibly TRBD1 for D (5 bases). Germline CDR1 is LNHDA and CDR2 is SQIVND (reference sequence). The length of the CDR3 is 14 residues. Trimming stripped 4 bases from V and 1 base from J, with 10 bases between. CDR3 protein: CASSTRQFQETQYF. The CDR3 DNA reads TGTGCCAGTAGTACCCGACAGTTCCAAGAGACCCAGTACTTC.

V usage is TRBV9 and J usage is TRBJ2-3; TRBD2 might be the D (6 bases). The CDR3 sequence is 14 residues long. Between the trimmed V and J ends, which lost 2 bases and 6 bases, there was a span of 13 bases. Germline assignment: CDR1 SGDLS and CDR2 YYNGEE. CDR3 residues: CASSVSGPVDTQYF. CDR3 nucleotides: TGTGCCAGCAGCGTTAGCGGACCCGTGGATACGCAGTATTTT.

This chain uses TRBV2 with TRBJ1-6, with a possible D match to TRBD1 (6 bases). The germline V gene encodes CDR1 SNHLY and CDR2 FYNNEI. The CDR3 totals 15 residues. The V end was cut by 6 bases, the J end by 7 bases, with 16 bases between. CDR3 sequence reads: CASRAQGQTNSPLHF. Written as DNA, the CDR3 is TGTGCCAGCAGGGCACAGGGTCAGACGAATTCACCCCTCCACTTT.

V is TRBV11-3 and J is TRBJ2-5; 8 nucleotides align to TRBD2. V shed 5 bases and J 9 bases; nucleotides not matched to a gene: 14. CDR3 size: 15 residues. The V gene's germline CDR1 is SGHNT and CDR2 YENEEA. CDR3 sequence (DNA): TGTGCCAGCAGCGTTTCCGGGGGGGCCCTTGAGGCCCAGTACTTC. Its translation: CASSVSGGALEAQYF.

The chain uses TRBV30 and TRBJ1-5; the D gene is possibly TRBD1 (6 bases). The CDR3 runs to 12 residues. In germline, CDR1 is GTSNPN, CDR2 SVGIG (reference sequence). V dropped 4 bases and J dropped 4 bases, with 8 bases sitting between them. Here the CDR3 reads CAWTTGNQPQHF. DNA for the CDR3: TGTGCCTGGACTACAGGGAATCAGCCCCAGCATTTT.

The V and J genes are TRBV28 and TRBJ2-7, with 12 positions matching TRBD2. The CDR3 is 16 residues long. Germline lookup yields CDR1 MDHEN and CDR2 SYDVKM. Unmatched junction bases numbered 5, after V lost 3 bases and J lost 2 bases. The CDR3 coding sequence is TGTGCCAGCAGTTTTGGACTAGCGGGAAATACCTACGAGCAGTACTTC. It is translated as CASSFGLAGNTYEQYF.

The V call is TRBV27, the J call TRBJ2-1, with 11 bases matching TRBD2. This CDR3 has 14 amino acids. Germline CDR1 reads MNHEY; CDR2 reads SMNVEV (reference sequence). The V segment lost 7 bases and the J segment 3 bases; nucleotides outside the gene matches: 2. For the CDR3, the DNA is TGTGCCAGCAAGGGGACTAGCGGCTACAATGAGCAGTTCTTC. The encoded protein is CASKGTSGYNEQFF.

The chain carries TRBV27 and TRBJ2-1, with 11 bases lining up with TRBD2. V trimming: 5 bases; J trimming: 15 bases; junction bases outside the gene matches: 12. This CDR3 comprises 14 residues. Looked up from germline, CDR1 is MNHEY and CDR2 is SMNVEV (reference sequence). CDR3 in amino acids: CASSLTITSGRAFF. The CDR3 DNA reads as TGTGCCAGCAGTCTGACCATAACTAGCGGGAGAGCGTTCTTC.

V is TRBV9 and J is TRBJ1-1, with a tentative D call TRBD1 (6 bases). The germline CDR1 and CDR2 sequences are SGDLS and YYNGEE. This CDR3 has 14 residues. Trimming cost V 2 bases and J 4 bases, with 12 bases left between them. The CDR3 DNA is TGTGCCAGCAGCGTGGTACAGGGAAGCACTGAAGCTTTCTTT. This gives the protein CASSVVQGSTEAFF.

The V call is TRBV14, the J call TRBJ2-7, with D uncertain. V was shortened by 0 bases and J by 0 bases, with 18 bases between the two germline ends. The CDR3 runs 18 residues. Germline lookup yields CDR1 SGHDN and CDR2 FVKESK. This chain's CDR3 is CASSQDTPPAEVSYEQYF. As DNA, the CDR3 is TGTGCCAGCAGCCAAGATACCCCCCCGGCAGAGGTCTCCTACGAGCAGTACTTC.